One sample yielded the 21 T cell receptor beta chains listed below, sequenced in a study of blood T cell repertoires in COVID-19. The assay was immunoSEQ multiplex PCR, and TCRdb's table has in-frame clones only and misses some. The repertoire has about 65,000 clones, roughly 80% of them found once; the top ten carry about two fifths. The sample taken for sequencing was peripheral blood. The receptors derive from a human donor in a cohort sampled during active COVID-19.

This clone was found many times. Here the CDR3 DNA reads TGTGCCAGCTCACCGCCAACAGGGGTTTTGGGAAACACCATATATTTT. This translates into CASSPPTGVLGNTIYF. The J gene is TRBJ1-3, the V gene TRBV18, with 7 bases fitting TRBD1. Germline CDR1 KGHSH, CDR2 LQKENI. The V segment lost 3 bases and the J segment 4 bases; nucleotides outside the gene matches: 9. There are 16 residues in the CDR3.

This clone was recorded only once. V and J are TRBV18 and TRBJ2-2; D may be TRBD1 (5 bases). CDR3 length equals 16 residues. Germline CDR1 is KGHSH and CDR2 is LQKENI. Trimming removed 8 bases from V and 0 bases from J, with 16 bases in between. The CDR3 here is CASPPKAGPNTGELFF. The DNA of the CDR3 is TGTGCCAGCCCTCCGAAGGCAGGGCCGAACACCGGGGAGCTGTTTTTT.

The chain uses TRBV2 and TRBJ2-2, with a tentative D call TRBD2 (6 bases). V gave up 2 bases and J gave up 4 bases, with 11 bases separating them. The CDR3 has 15 residues. Germline CDR1 reads SNHLY; CDR2 reads FYNNEI. The CDR3 region is CASSEPGVGTGELFF. CDR3 nucleotide sequence: TGTGCCAGCAGTGAACCGGGGGTGGGCACCGGGGAGCTGTTTTTT.

V gene TRBV9 combines with J gene TRBJ2-2; 8 nucleotides align to TRBD1. This CDR3 spans 14 amino acids. V gave up 9 bases and J gave up 1 base; unmatched junction bases: 5. CDR1 and CDR2 from the germline V gene are SGDLS and YYNGEE. CDR3 DNA: TGTGCCACTTCAGGACAGGGGAACACCGGGGAGCTGTTTTTT. Amino acids: CATSGQGNTGELFF.

This clone was counted a few times. The chain combines TRBV21-1 with TRBJ1-2; no check of the table's D call, TRBD1, against the DNA was made. TRBV21-1 is termed a pseudogene. The CDR3 totals 13 residues. The CDR3 region is CATSDRQNYGYTF. Here the CDR3 DNA reads TGTGCCACCTCGGACAGGCAGAACTATGGCTACACCTTC.

CDR3 protein: CASSSSGGFQFF. The CDR3 DNA is TGCGCCAGCAGCTCTAGCGGGGGTTTTCAGTTCTTC. The chain is built from TRBV5-1 and TRBJ2-1, with 10 bases lining up with TRBD2. This CDR3 has 12 residues. The V gene's germline CDR1 is SGHRS and CDR2 YFSETQ. The V gene end was trimmed by 3 bases and the J gene end by 13 bases; junction bases not matched to a gene: 4.

This clone is medium-sized in the sample. The rearrangement joins TRBV9 to TRBJ1-1, with D unclear. V dropped 6 bases and J dropped 6 bases, with 21 bases sitting between them. The CDR3 contains 15 residues. Germline V gene sequence: CDR1 SGDLS, CDR2 YYNGEE. The DNA for the CDR3 is TGTGCCAGCACCCCCTCCCCCACCCGTCGGGCTGAAGCTTTCTTT. Translated, it gives CASTPSPTRRAEAFF.

The chain joins TRBV5-5 to TRBJ2-1; D perhaps matches TRBD1 (6 bases). Trimming took 4 bases from V and 7 from J, leaving 18 bases between them. CDR1 SGHKS and CDR2 YYEKEE come from the germline V gene (reference sequence). This CDR3 spans 15 amino acids. The CDR3 region has the DNA TGTGCCAGCAGCCCATTGGCTGGGGGCAGTAATGAGCAGTTCTTC. It codes for CASSPLAGGSNEQFF.

The chain links TRBV11-2 to TRBJ2-6, with a tentative D call TRBD1 (6 bases). Germline values: CDR1 SGHAT, CDR2 FQNNGV. Trimming pared 2 bases from V and 0 bases from J, leaving 11 bases between. The CDR3 extends over 17 amino acids. The CDR3 loop is CASSLQGTISGANVLTF. As DNA, the CDR3 is TGTGCCAGCAGCTTACAGGGGACAATCTCTGGGGCCAACGTCCTGACTTTC.

The V and J genes are TRBV4-3 and TRBJ1-1, with a tentative D call TRBD1 (6 bases). The CDR3 is 16 amino acids. From germline, CDR1 is LGHNA and CDR2 YSLEER. Between the trimmed V and J ends, which lost 2 bases and 1 base, there was a span of 14 bases. The CDR3 loop is CASSQFLQGRNTEAFF. CDR3 sequence (DNA): TGCGCCAGCAGCCAATTTCTACAGGGCCGGAACACTGAAGCTTTCTTT.

This clone came up a few times. V and J are TRBV5-1 and TRBJ2-7, with TRBD1 identical over 7 bases. Losses at the gene ends were 4 bases for V and 5 bases for J; bases not matched to a gene: 9. The CDR3 has 14 amino acids. Germline-derived CDR1 and CDR2 are SGHRS and YFSETQ. The CDR3 DNA follows: TGCGCCAGCAGCACAGGACAGGCCATCCACGAGCAGTACTTC. The encoded protein is CASSTGQAIHEQYF.

The CDR3, as DNA: TGCGCCAGCAGCCAGGGACAGGGAACCTATGGCTACACCTTC. Translation gives CASSQGQGTYGYTF. The chain joins TRBV5-1 to TRBJ1-2; 9 bases map to TRBD1. Unmatched junction bases numbered 5, after V lost 4 bases and J lost 4 bases. Looked up from germline, CDR1 is SGHRS and CDR2 is YFSETQ. This CDR3 is 14 amino acids long.

This sequence joins TRBV12-3 or TRBV12-4 and TRBJ1-1; the match to TRBD1 covers 7 bases. This CDR3 is built from 11 residues. Germline trimming cut 6 bases from V and 5 bases from J; bases unmatched to any gene: 0. The CDR3 loop reads CASRTGTEAFF. The CDR3 DNA reads as TGTGCCAGCAGGACAGGGACTGAAGCTTTCTTT.

This chain joins TRBV7-9 and TRBJ1-1, with D hard to call. The length of the CDR3 is 14 residues. Trimming took 3 bases from V and 0 from J, leaving 8 bases between them. Per germline, CDR1 SEHNR and CDR2 FQNEAQ (reference sequence). CDR3 sequence (DNA): TGTGCCAGCAGCTTGAGATTCATGAACACTGAAGCTTTCTTT. Translation: CASSLRFMNTEAFF. Variable domain in full (rest from reference TRBV7-9 and TRBJ1-1): DTGVSQNPRHKITKRGQNVTFRCDPISEHNRLYWYRQTLGQGPEFLTYFQNEAQLEKSRLLSDRFSAERPKGSFSTLEIQRTEQGDSAMYLCASSLRFMNTEAFFGQGTRLTVV.

This chain connects TRBV3-1 (or the pseudogene TRBV3-2) to TRBJ2-5; D ambiguous. The CDR3 has 12 residues. Germline V gives CDR1 LGHDT, CDR2 YNNKEL (reference sequence). V shed 1 base and J shed 6 bases, with 6 bases lying between them. CDR3 sequence (DNA): TGTGCCAGCAGCCAAGTTGAGAAGACCCAGTACTTC. Amino acids: CASSQVEKTQYF.

This clone was observed at least ten times. The chain employs TRBV29-1 and TRBJ1-2; the match to TRBD1 covers 10 bases. V dropped 6 bases and J dropped 5; count of bases not matched to a gene: 6. The CDR3 runs 13 residues. Germline V lookup: CDR1 SQVTM, CDR2 ANQGSEA. CDR3 protein: CSVVGTGEYGYTF. Written as DNA, the CDR3 is TGCAGCGTCGTGGGGACAGGGGAATATGGCTACACCTTC.

The chain uses TRBV5-1 and TRBJ2-5, with 8 bases that match TRBD1. Germline trimming cut 6 bases from V and 0 bases from J; bases unmatched to any gene: 7. Germline V gene lookup returns CDR1 SGHRS and CDR2 YFSETQ. The CDR3 contains 15 residues. CDR3 in DNA: TGCGCCAGCAAATTAGGACAGGGCTACCAAGAGACCCAGTACTTC. This sequence encodes CASKLGQGYQETQYF.

The chain links TRBV6-1 to TRBJ2-2; 7 bases fit TRBD1. This CDR3 comprises 15 residues. Germline trimming cut 2 bases from V and 4 bases from J; bases unmatched to any gene: 4. Germline V gene sequence: CDR1 MNHNS, CDR2 SASEGT. The CDR3 reads CASSEWTGITGELFF. The CDR3 DNA reads as TGTGCCAGCAGTGAATGGACAGGTATCACCGGGGAGCTGTTTTTT.

This clone was counted only a few times. This chain uses TRBV4-1 with TRBJ2-1; TRBD1 matches at 7 bases. V lost 4 bases and J lost 4; bases outside the gene matches: 7. The CDR3 runs 15 residues. The germline V gene has CDR1 MGHRA and CDR2 YSYEKL. As DNA, the CDR3 is TGCGCCAGCAGCCCGGGCGACAGGGAGTACAATGAGCAGTTCTTC. It yields the protein CASSPGDREYNEQFF.

This sequence joins TRBV6-2 or TRBV6-3 and TRBJ2-5, with 7 nucleotides matching TRBD2. This CDR3 comprises 15 residues. Trimming at V came to 6 bases and at J to 3 bases, leaving 10 bases not matched to a gene. Germline V gives CDR1 MNHEY, CDR2 SVGEGT. The CDR3 DNA follows: TGTGCCAGCAGCCCGAGGTCTAGCGGTAAAGAGACCCAGTACTTC. This translates into CASSPRSSGKETQYF.

The chain employs TRBV24-1 and TRBJ2-5; TRBD1 aligns across 7 bases. Trimming cost V 5 bases and J 1 base; bases outside gene matches: 12. The CDR3 has 17 amino acids. CDR1 and CDR2 (germline): KGHDR, SFDVKD. The CDR3 spells CATSAGNRGRGQETQYF. As DNA, the CDR3 is TGTGCCACCAGTGCCGGGAACAGGGGAAGGGGCCAAGAGACCCAGTACTTC.